These 3 T cell receptor beta chains came from one sample sequenced in a study of T cells in Graves' hyperthyroidism and ophthalmopathy. RNA transcripts yielded amplified TCR beta CDR3 regions. RT-PCR in the first round (using the HTBI primer set) targeted the TCR CDR3. One entry per CDR3 protein results from TCRdb running MiXCR on the multiplex PCR reads. Of about 740,000 distinct CDR3 sequences listed, 13% to 15% are singletons. Specimen: blood. The origin of the receptors is a young woman with Graves' hyperthyroidism.

A few counts support this clonotype. The rearrangement links TRBV20-1 to TRBJ2-3; 11 bases match TRBD2. From germline, CDR1 is DFQATT and CDR2 SNEGSKA (reference sequence). The CDR3 is 15 amino acids. CDR3 coding DNA: TGCAGCGGGACTAGCGGCTTTCCTAGCACAGATACGCAGTATTTT. Residues: CSGTSGFPSTDTQYF.

This clonotype showed up many times. This chain links TRBV2 with TRBJ2-7; D might be TRBD1 (6 bases). The germline CDR1 and CDR2 sequences are SNHLY and FYNNEI. The V end lost 6 bases, the J end lost 0 bases, and 12 bases lay between the germline ends. CDR3 length: 14 residues. The CDR3 sequence: CASRARGHSYEQYF. The CDR3 region has the DNA TGTGCCAGCAGGGCCAGGGGACACTCCTACGAGCAGTACTTC.

The table lists this clonotype with many counts. The V and J genes are TRBV5-6 and TRBJ2-7; D is unresolved. Trimming shortened V by 7 bases and J by 5 bases, and 19 bases separated the two germline ends. This CDR3 is 14 amino acids long. The germline V gene has CDR1 SGHDT and CDR2 YYEEEE. CDR3 residues: CASGVLGVLDEQYF. The DNA of the CDR3 is TGTGCCAGCGGAGTACTGGGTGTCCTGGACGAGCAGTACTTC.